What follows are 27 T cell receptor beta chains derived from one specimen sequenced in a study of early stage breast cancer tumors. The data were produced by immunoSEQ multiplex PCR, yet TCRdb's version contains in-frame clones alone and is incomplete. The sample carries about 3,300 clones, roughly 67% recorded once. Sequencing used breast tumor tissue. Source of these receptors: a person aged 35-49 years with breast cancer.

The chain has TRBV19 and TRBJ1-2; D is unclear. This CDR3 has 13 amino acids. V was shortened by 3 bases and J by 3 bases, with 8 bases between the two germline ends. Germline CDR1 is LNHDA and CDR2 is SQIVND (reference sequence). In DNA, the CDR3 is TGTGCCAGTAGTATGACCCCGGACTATGGCTACACCTTC. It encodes CASSMTPDYGYTF. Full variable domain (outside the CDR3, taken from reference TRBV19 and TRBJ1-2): DGGITQSPKYLFRKEGQNVTLSCEQNLNHDAMYWYRQDPGQGLRLIYYSQIVNDFQKGDIAEGYSVSREKKESFPLTVTSAQKNPTAFYLCASSMTPDYGYTFGSGTRLTVV.

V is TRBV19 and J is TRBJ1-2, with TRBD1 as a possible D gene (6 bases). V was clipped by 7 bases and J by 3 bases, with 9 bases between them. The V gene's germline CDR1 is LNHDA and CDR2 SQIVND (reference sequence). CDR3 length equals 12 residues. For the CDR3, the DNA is TGTGCCAGTAAGGGGGGAGACTATGGCTACACCTTC. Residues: CASKGGDYGYTF.

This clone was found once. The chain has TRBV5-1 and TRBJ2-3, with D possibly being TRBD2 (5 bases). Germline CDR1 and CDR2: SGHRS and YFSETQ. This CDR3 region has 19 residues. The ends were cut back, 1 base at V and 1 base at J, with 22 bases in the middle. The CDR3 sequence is CASSLNGGYSIIGTDTQYF. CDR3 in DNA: TGCGCCAGCAGCTTGAACGGCGGGTACTCAATAATCGGCACAGATACGCAGTATTTT.

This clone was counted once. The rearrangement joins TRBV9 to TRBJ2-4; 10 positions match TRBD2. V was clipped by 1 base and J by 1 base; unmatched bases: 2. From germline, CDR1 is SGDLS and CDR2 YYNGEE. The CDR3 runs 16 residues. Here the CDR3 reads CASSVTSGAAKNIQYF. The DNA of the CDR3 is TGTGCCAGCAGCGTAACTAGCGGGGCCGCCAAAAACATTCAGTACTTC.

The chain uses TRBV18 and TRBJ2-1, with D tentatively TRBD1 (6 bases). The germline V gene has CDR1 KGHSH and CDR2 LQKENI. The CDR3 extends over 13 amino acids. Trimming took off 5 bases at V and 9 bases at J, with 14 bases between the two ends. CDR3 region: CASSSGTSSEQFF. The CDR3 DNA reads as TGTGCCAGCTCATCAGGGACATCTTCTGAGCAGTTCTTC.

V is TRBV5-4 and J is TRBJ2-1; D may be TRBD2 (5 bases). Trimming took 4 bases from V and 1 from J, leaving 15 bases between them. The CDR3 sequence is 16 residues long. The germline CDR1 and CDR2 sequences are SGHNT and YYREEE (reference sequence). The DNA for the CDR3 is TGTGCCAGCAGCGCCGAGGGCGCGATGTCCTACAATGAGCAGTTCTTC. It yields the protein CASSAEGAMSYNEQFF.

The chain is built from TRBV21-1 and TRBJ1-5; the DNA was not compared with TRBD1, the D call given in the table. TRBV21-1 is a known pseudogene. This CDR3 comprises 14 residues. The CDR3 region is CASSKALTDQPQHF. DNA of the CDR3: TGTGCCAGCAGCAAAGCTTTGACAGATCAGCCCCAGCATTTT.

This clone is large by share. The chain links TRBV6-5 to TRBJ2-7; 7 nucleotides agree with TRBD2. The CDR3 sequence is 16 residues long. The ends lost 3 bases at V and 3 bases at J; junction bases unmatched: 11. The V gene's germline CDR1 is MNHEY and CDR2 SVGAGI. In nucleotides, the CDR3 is TGTGCCAGCAGTTATGATCTACGGGGGGTAAACTACGAGCAGTACTTC. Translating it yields CASSYDLRGVNYEQYF.

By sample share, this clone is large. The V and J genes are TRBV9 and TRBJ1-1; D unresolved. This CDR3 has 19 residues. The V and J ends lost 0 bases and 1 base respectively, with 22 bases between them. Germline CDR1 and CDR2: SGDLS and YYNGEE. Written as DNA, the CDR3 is TGTGCCAGCAGCGTAGGAGAGCGGAGGTGGGCTGGTCAGAACACTGAAGCTTTCTTT. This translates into CASSVGERRWAGQNTEAFF.

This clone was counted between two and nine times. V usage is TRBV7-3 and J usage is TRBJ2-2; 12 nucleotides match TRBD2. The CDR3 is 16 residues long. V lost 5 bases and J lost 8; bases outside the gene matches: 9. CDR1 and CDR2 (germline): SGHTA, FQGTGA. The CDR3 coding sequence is TGTGCCAGCAGCCTACTAGCGGGAGGTTCGTCGGGGGAGCTGTTTTTT. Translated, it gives CASSLLAGGSSGELFF.

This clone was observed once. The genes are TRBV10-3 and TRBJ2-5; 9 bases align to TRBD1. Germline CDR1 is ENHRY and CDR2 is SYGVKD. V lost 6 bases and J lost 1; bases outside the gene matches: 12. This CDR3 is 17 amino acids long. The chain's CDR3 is CAISRQGVVDFQETQYF. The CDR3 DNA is TGTGCCATCAGCCGACAGGGGGTAGTAGACTTCCAAGAGACCCAGTACTTC.

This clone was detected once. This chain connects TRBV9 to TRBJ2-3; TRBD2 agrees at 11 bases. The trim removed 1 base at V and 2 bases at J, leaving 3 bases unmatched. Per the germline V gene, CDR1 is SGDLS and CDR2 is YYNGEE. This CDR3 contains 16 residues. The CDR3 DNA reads TGTGCCAGCAGCGTACTAGCGGGAGGAGACACAGATACGCAGTATTTT. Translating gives CASSVLAGGDTDTQYF.

The CDR3 loop reads CASSRTETGSSYEQYF. DNA of the CDR3: TGCGCCAGCAGCCGGACCGAGACGGGAAGCTCCTACGAGCAGTACTTC. This sequence joins TRBV4-1 and TRBJ2-7, with D possibly TRBD2 on 5 matching bases. Trimming pared 4 bases from V and 0 bases from J, leaving 16 bases between. Germline V gives CDR1 MGHRA, CDR2 YSYEKL. This CDR3 region has 16 residues.

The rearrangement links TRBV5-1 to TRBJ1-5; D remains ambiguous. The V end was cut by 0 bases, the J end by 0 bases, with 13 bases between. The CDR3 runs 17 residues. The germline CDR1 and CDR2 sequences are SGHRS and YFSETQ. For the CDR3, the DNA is TGCGCCAGCAGCTTGGATCCACTCGGCAATAGCAATCAGCCCCAGCATTTT. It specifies CASSLDPLGNSNQPQHF.

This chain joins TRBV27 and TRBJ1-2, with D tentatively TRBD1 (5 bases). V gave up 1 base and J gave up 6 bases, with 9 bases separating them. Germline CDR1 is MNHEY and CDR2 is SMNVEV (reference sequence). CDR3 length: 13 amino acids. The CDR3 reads CASSLFRGDGYTF. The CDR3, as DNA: TGTGCCAGCAGTTTATTTCGGGGGGATGGCTACACCTTC.

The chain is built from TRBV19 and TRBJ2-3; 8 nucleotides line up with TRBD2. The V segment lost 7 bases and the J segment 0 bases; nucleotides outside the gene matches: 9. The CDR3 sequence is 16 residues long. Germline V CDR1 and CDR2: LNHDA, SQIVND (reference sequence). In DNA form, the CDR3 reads TGTGCCAGTACCCCATGGACTAGCCTTAGCACAGATACGCAGTATTTT. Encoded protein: CASTPWTSLSTDTQYF.

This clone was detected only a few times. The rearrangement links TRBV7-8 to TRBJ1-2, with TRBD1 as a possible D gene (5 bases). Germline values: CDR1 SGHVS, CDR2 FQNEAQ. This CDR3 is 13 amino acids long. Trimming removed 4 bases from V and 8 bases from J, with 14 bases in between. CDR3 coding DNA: TGTGCCAGCAGCTCTTACGACAGTGGCGGCTACACCTTC. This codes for CASSSYDSGGYTF.

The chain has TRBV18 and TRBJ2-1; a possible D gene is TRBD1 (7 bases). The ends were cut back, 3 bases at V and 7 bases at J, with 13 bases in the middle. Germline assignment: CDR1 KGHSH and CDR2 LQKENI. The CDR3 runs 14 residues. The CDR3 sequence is CASSPGQGGNEQFF. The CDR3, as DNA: TGTGCCAGCTCACCTGGGCAGGGGGGAAATGAGCAGTTCTTC. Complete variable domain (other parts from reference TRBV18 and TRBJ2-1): NAGVMQNPRHLVRRRGQEARLRCSPMKGHSHVYWYRQLPEEGLKFMVYLQKENIIDESGMPKERFSAEFPKEGPSILRIQQVVRGDSAAYFCASSPGQGGNEQFFGPGTRLTVL.

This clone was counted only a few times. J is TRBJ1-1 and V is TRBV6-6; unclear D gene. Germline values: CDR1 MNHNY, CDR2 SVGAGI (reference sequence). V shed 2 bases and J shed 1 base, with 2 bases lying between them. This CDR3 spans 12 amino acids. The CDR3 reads CASSYKNTEAFF. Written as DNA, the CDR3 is TGTGCCAGCAGTTACAAGAACACTGAAGCTTTCTTT.

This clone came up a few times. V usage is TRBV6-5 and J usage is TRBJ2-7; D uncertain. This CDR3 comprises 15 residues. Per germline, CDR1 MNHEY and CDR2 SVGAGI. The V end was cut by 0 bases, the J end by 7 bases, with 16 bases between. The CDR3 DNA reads TGTGCCAGCAGTTACTCGAGAGTTGGAATCGGGGAGCAGTACTTC. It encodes CASSYSRVGIGEQYF.

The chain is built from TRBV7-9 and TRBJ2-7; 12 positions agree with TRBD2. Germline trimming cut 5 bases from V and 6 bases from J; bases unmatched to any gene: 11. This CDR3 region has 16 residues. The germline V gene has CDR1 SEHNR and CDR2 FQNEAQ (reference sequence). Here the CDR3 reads CASSPSPGTSGPEQYF. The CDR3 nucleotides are TGTGCCAGCAGCCCCTCTCCCGGGACTAGCGGGCCCGAGCAGTACTTC.

The CDR3 spells CASSEVFRGTEAFF. In DNA form, the CDR3 reads TGTGCCAGCAGTGAAGTTTTCAGGGGGACTGAAGCTTTCTTT. The genes are TRBV6-1 and TRBJ1-1, with 7 bases identical to TRBD1. This CDR3 spans 14 amino acids. Germline values: CDR1 MNHNS, CDR2 SASEGT. J lost 5 bases, V lost 1 base, and 4 bases had no gene match.

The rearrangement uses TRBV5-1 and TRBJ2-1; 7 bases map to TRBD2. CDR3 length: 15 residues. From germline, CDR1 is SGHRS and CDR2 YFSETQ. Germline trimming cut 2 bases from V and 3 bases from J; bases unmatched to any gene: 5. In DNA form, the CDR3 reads TGCGCCAGCAGCTTTTTCGGACTAGTCTACAATGAGCAGTTCTTC. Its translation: CASSFFGLVYNEQFF.

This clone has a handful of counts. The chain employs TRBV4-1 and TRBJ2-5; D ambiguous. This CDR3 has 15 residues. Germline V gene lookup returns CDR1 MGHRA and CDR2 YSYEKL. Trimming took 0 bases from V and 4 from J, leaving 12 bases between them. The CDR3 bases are TGCGCCAGCAGCCAAGATGTCAAGGGTAGAGAGACCCAGTACTTC. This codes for CASSQDVKGRETQYF.

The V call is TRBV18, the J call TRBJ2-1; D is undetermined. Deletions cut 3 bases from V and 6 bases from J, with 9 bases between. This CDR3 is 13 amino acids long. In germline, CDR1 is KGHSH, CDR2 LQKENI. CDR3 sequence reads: CASSPTLGNEQFF. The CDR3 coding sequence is TGTGCCAGCTCACCGACTCTGGGCAATGAGCAGTTCTTC.

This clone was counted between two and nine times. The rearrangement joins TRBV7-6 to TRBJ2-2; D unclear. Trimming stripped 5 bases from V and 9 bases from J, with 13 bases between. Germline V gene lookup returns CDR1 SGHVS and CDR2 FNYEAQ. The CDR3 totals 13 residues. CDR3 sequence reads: CASSPLSDRELFF. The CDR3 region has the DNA TGTGCCAGCAGCCCCCTTAGTGATCGGGAGCTGTTTTTT.

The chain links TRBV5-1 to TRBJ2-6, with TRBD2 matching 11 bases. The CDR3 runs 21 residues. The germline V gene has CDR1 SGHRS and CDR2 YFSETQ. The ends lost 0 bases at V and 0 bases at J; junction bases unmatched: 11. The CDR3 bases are TGCGCCAGCAGCTTGGCGCCTCTGACTAGCGGGATGCCCTCTGGGGCCAACGTCCTGACTTTC. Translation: CASSLAPLTSGMPSGANVLTF. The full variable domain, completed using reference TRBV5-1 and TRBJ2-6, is KAGVTQTPRYLIKTRGQQVTLSCSPISGHRSVSWYQQTPGQGLQFLFEYFSETQRNKGNFPGRFSGRQFSNSRSEMNVSTLELGDSALYLCASSLAPLTSGMPSGANVLTFGAGSRLTVL.